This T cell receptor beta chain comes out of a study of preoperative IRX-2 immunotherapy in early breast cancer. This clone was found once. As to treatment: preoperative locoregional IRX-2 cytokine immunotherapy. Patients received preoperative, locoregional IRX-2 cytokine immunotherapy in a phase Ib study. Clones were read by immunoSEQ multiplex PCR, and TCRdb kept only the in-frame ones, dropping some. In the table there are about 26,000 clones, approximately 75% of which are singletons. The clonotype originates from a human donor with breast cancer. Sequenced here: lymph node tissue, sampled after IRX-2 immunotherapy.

The CDR3 DNA is TGTGCCAGCTCACCAATCACGGAAGAGACCCAGTACTTC. Encoded protein: CASSPITEETQYF. V and J are TRBV18 and TRBJ2-5; D remains unclear. CDR3 length: 13 amino acids. Looked up from germline, CDR1 is KGHSH and CDR2 is LQKENI. The V and J ends lost 2 bases and 3 bases respectively, with 7 bases between them.